This T cell receptor beta chain is drawn from a study of T cell repertoires in cytomegalovirus infection. For the study at large: CMV epitopes that were recently identified and HLA-C-restricted were used alongside well-studied HLA-B-restricted ones. TCR beta signatures that were public indicated CMV infection and matching HLA type. Whole-study findings and limits: Identification of carriers of CMV plus the relevant HLA was performed using cumulative public TCR beta family frequency. Predominance within the ex vivo response was attributable to HLA-C-restricted CMV-specific TCR beta clonotypes.

The germline V and J ends were trimmed by 5 bases and 2 bases, with 12 bases remaining between them. The germline V gene encodes CDR1 MNHNS and CDR2 SASEGT. This CDR3 region has 14 residues. In the case of this clonotype: The antigen remains undetermined.

MiXCR was run by TCRdb on the reads, yielding one entry per CDR3 protein. Found here are roughly 80,000 distinct CDR3 sequences, about 40% of them singletons; the top ten hold 93%. The sequence came from a human donor in good health (CMV status not recorded). Some clones in this sample may be carry-over from other donors' samples. The sequencing used CD8+ T cells from cultured PBMCs, collected from culture after CMV antigen stimulation. The chain combines TRBV6-1 with TRBJ1-2; D call uncertain. CDR3 DNA: TGTGCCAGCAGTCCTCGTTCGACCAACTATGGCTACACCTTC. Protein sequence: CASSPRSTNYGYTF.